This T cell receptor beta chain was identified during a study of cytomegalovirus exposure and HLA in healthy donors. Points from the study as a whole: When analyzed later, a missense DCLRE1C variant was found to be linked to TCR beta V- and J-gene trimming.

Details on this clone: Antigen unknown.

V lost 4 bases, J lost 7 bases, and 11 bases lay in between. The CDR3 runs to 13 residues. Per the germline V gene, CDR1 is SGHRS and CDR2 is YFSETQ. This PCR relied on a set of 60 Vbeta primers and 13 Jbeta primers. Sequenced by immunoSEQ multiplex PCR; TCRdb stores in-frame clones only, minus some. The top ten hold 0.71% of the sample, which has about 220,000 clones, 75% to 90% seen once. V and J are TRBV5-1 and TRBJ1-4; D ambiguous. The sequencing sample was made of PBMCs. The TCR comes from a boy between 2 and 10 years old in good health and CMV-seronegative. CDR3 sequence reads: CASSPTFGEKLFF. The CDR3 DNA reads TGCGCCAGCAGCCCCACCTTCGGTGAAAAACTGTTTTTT.